Each of the 28 T cell receptor beta chains below was sequenced from the same sample in a study of T-cell reconstitution after alpha-beta-depleted transplantation in children. It was with unique molecular identifiers that the TCRbeta library was prepared. TCRdb reanalysed the PCR reads using MiXCR and keeps one entry per CDR3 protein. The data show 700,000 or so distinct CDR3 sequences, around 13% seen once. The input for sequencing was PBMCs, taken before TCRalphabeta/CD19-depleted stem cell transplant. The source is a girl aged 2-10 years with congenital amegakaryocytic thrombocytopenia, due to receive a stem cell transplant.

The chain is built from TRBV3-1 and TRBJ2-7; TRBD2 is a possible D gene (5 bases). The CDR3 has 14 amino acids. Germline values: CDR1 LGHDT, CDR2 YNNKEL (reference sequence). With 3 bases removed from V and 0 bases from J, the gap between germline ends came to 9 bases. CDR3 sequence: CASSQGAYSYEQYF. The CDR3 DNA reads TGTGCCAGCAGCCAGGGAGCTTACTCCTACGAGCAGTACTTC.

This clonotype came up a few times. V and J are TRBV20-1 and TRBJ2-1, with 10 bases lining up with TRBD2. CDR1 and CDR2 (germline): DFQATT, SNEGSKA (reference sequence). This CDR3 contains 18 residues. V shed 5 bases and J 5 bases; nucleotides not matched to a gene: 18. The CDR3 coding sequence is TGCAGTGCTCCTCCGGGACTAGCGAATTGGAGGACGCACAATGAGCAGTTCTTC. It yields the protein CSAPPGLANWRTHNEQFF.

This clonotype was seen repeatedly, ten times or more. V gene TRBV12-3 or TRBV12-4 combines with J gene TRBJ2-1, with TRBD1 matching 9 bases. V lost 4 bases and J lost 4; bases outside the gene matches: 5. This CDR3 spans 15 amino acids. This CDR3 is CASSSEGQGYNEQFF. The DNA for the CDR3 is TGTGCCAGCAGTTCAGAAGGACAGGGGTACAATGAGCAGTTCTTC.

This clonotype has more than one count but fewer than ten. The chain joins TRBV7-2 to TRBJ2-7; 12 bases fit TRBD2. Trimming cost V 5 bases and J 5 bases; bases outside gene matches: 7. Germline V gene data show CDR1 as SGHTA and CDR2 as FQGNSA. This CDR3 contains 15 residues. The CDR3 loop reads CASSPRLAGVHEQYF. DNA for the CDR3: TGTGCCAGCAGCCCCCGACTAGCGGGAGTCCACGAGCAGTACTTC. Full variable domain (missing parts from reference TRBV7-2 and TRBJ2-7): GAGVSQSPSNKVTEKGKDVELRCDPISGHTALYWYRQSLGQGLEFLIYFQGNSAPDKSGLPSDRFSAERTGGSVSTLTIQRTQQEDSAVYLCASSPRLAGVHEQYFGPGTRLTVT.

This clonotype was observed many times. J is TRBJ2-3 and V is TRBV5-1; TRBD2 matches at 10 bases. The V segment lost 1 base and the J segment 11 bases; nucleotides outside the gene matches: 13. This CDR3 has 16 residues. The germline V gene has CDR1 SGHRS and CDR2 YFSETQ. This CDR3 is CASSLSSALAGERQYF. The CDR3 coding sequence is TGCGCCAGCAGCTTGTCAAGCGCGCTAGCGGGAGAAAGGCAGTATTTT.

Notes on this clonotype: A read error may explain this, as a much larger clone is one base away. The genes are TRBV5-1 and TRBJ2-7; D may be TRBD1 or TRBD2 (5 bases each). The CDR3 runs 14 residues. CDR1 is SGHRS and CDR2 is YFSETQ in the germline V gene. CDR3 nucleotide sequence: TGCGCCAGCAGCTCAGGGACCGAGACCTACAAGCAGTACTTC. Amino acids: CASSSGTETYKQYF.

The gene calls are TRBV20-1 and TRBJ2-1; D gene ambiguous. With 0 bases removed from V and 4 bases from J, the gap between germline ends came to 13 bases. Germline V lookup: CDR1 DFQATT, CDR2 SNEGSKA (reference sequence). The CDR3 loop spans 15 amino acids. The CDR3 DNA follows: TGCAGTGCTAGAGACCTCAACCTCACTTACAATGAGCAGTTCTTC. Encoded protein: CSARDLNLTYNEQFF.

This clonotype has only a few counts. The gene calls are TRBV5-8 and TRBJ2-3; D possibly corresponds to TRBD2 (5 bases). With 1 base removed from V and 6 bases from J, the gap between germline ends came to 18 bases. Germline values: CDR1 SGHTS, CDR2 YDEGEE. The CDR3 extends over 16 amino acids. The CDR3 reads CASSLPYSAGGDTQYF. CDR3 bases: TGTGCCAGCAGCTTGCCCTACTCCGCAGGAGGCGATACGCAGTATTTT.

V and J are TRBV29-1 and TRBJ1-1; unclear D gene. The CDR3 extends over 12 amino acids. The germline V gene encodes CDR1 SQVTM and CDR2 ANQGSEA. V lost 3 bases, J lost 5 bases, and 10 bases lay in between. The CDR3 DNA reads as TGCAGCGTTGAGTTTGCGGGGACTGAAGCTTTCTTT. This gives the protein CSVEFAGTEAFF.

To note about this clonotype: This sequence may be a read error, since a much larger clone differs from it by one base. The limits of the CDR3 on the DNA are not certain, so only TCRdb's listed CDR3 is given. The rearrangement joins TRBV5-6 to TRBJ1-2; TRBD1, the table's D call, was not compared with the DNA. The CDR3 sequence runs 12 residues, both termini included. CDR1 is SGHDT, CDR2 YYEEEE, per germline. The CDR3 spells CASSFGQGSYAF.

The table lists this clonotype with a few counts. The chain joins TRBV7-8 to TRBJ2-2, with 7 bases lining up with TRBD2. Unmatched junction bases numbered 9, after V lost 1 base and J lost 7 bases. This CDR3 is 16 amino acids long. Per germline, CDR1 SGHVS and CDR2 FQNEAQ. The CDR3 nucleotides read TGTGCCAGCAGCTTAGGAGGCGGGAGTCGGGACGGGGAGCTGTTTTTT. Residues: CASSLGGGSRDGELFF.

The sample holds many counts of this clonotype. The junction and the germline gene differ at one end; a read error may be behind it. The genes are TRBV20-1 and TRBJ1-1; TRBD1 matches 9 bases. The germline V gene has CDR1 DFQATT and CDR2 SNEGSKA (reference sequence). The CDR3 sequence is 12 residues long. The CDR3 reads CSASWRDRATPF. Here the CDR3 DNA reads TGCAGTGCTAGTTGGAGGGACAGGGCCACGCCCTTT.

This clonotype has ten or more counts. The rearrangement links TRBV20-1 to TRBJ2-1; tentatively, D is TRBD1 or TRBD2 (5 bases each). The CDR3 is 15 amino acids. Germline V gene sequence: CDR1 DFQATT, CDR2 SNEGSKA (reference sequence). V lost 7 bases and J lost 0, with 16 bases in between. The CDR3: CSVPFGAGSYNEQFF. The CDR3 DNA sequence: TGCAGTGTTCCGTTCGGGGCAGGCTCCTACAATGAGCAGTTCTTC.

The V gene is TRBV7-8, the J gene TRBJ2-7; no clear D gene. Trimming removed 4 bases at V and 7 bases at J, with 17 bases between. The CDR3 is 14 amino acids. The germline CDR1 and CDR2 sequences are SGHVS and FQNEAQ. CDR3 bases: TGTGCCAGCAGCTACCACGGAGAGCCGGGTGAGCAGTACTTC. Translation: CASSYHGEPGEQYF.

The table lists this clonotype with many counts. The genes are TRBV9 and TRBJ2-1; D is unresolved. The CDR3 spans 12 residues. CDR1 is SGDLS, CDR2 YYNGEE, per germline. V was shortened by 0 bases and J by 9 bases, with 7 bases between the two germline ends. Here the CDR3 DNA reads TGTGCCAGCAGCGTAGACTCTAGTGAGCAGTTCTTC. As protein: CASSVDSSEQFF.

This clonotype was detected many times. The chain joins TRBV20-1 to TRBJ2-1; a weak D match, TRBD1 (6 bases). Between the trimmed V and J ends, which lost 8 bases and 7 bases, there was a span of 15 bases. The CDR3 runs 12 residues. Germline lookup yields CDR1 DFQATT and CDR2 SNEGSKA (reference sequence). The CDR3, as DNA: TGCAGTCCTAAACAGGGCTCGAATGAGCAGTTCTTC. Translated: CSPKQGSNEQFF.

The chain is built from TRBV5-1 and TRBJ2-7, with unresolved D. Trimming removed 4 bases from V and 3 bases from J, with 17 bases in between. CDR1 and CDR2 from the germline V gene are SGHRS and YFSETQ. This CDR3 region has 15 residues. DNA of the CDR3: TGCGCCAGCAGCCCCGTACCCGTGCTAAACTACGAGCAGTACTTC. Protein sequence: CASSPVPVLNYEQYF.

This clonotype was seen many times. The chain recombines TRBV4-1 with TRBJ2-2; tentative D call: TRBD1 (6 bases). Germline V CDR1 and CDR2: MGHRA, YSYEKL. V lost 3 bases and J 6 bases, leaving 14 bases between the germline ends. The CDR3 contains 15 residues. CDR3 nucleotide sequence: TGCGCCAGCAGCCAGACAGGAGTTTTGGCCGGGGAGCTGTTTTTT. It specifies CASSQTGVLAGELFF.

There are many counts of this clonotype. This chain connects TRBV29-1 to TRBJ2-1; no clear D gene. Germline V lookup: CDR1 SQVTM, CDR2 ANQGSEA. With 6 bases removed from V and 0 bases from J, the gap between germline ends came to 12 bases. This CDR3 has 14 amino acids. CDR3 DNA: TGCAGCGTCGACCCTGCAGGCTCCTACAATGAGCAGTTCTTC. The encoded protein is CSVDPAGSYNEQFF.

The chain employs TRBV14 and TRBJ1-4; possibly TRBD1 for D (5 bases). V lost 1 base and J 10 bases, leaving 19 bases between the germline ends. Germline V CDR1 and CDR2: SGHDN, FVKESK. This CDR3 comprises 16 residues. The DNA for the CDR3 is TGTGCCAGCAGCCAAGTTTCTGGGACGACGGGTGGAAAACTGTTTTTT. Residues: CASSQVSGTTGGKLFF.

This clonotype has just a few counts. The rearrangement joins TRBV7-2 to TRBJ1-2, with TRBD1 matching over 7 bases. Germline V gene sequence: CDR1 SGHTA, CDR2 FQGNSA. V lost 5 bases, J lost 12 bases, and 15 bases stayed unmatched. This CDR3 has 14 amino acids. The CDR3 loop reads CASSTRQGPNGHTF. The CDR3 bases are TGTGCCAGCAGCACCCGACAGGGTCCAAACGGTCACACCTTC.

This clonotype was seen a few times. The chain carries TRBV20-1 and TRBJ2-7; 7 bases are shared with TRBD2. The CDR3 loop spans 14 amino acids. CDR1 is DFQATT and CDR2 is SNEGSKA in the germline V gene (reference sequence). Germline trimming cut 3 bases from V and 6 bases from J; bases unmatched to any gene: 11. The CDR3 loop reads CSARFGGSSGEQYF. The DNA of the CDR3 is TGCAGTGCTAGGTTTGGCGGGAGCAGCGGCGAGCAGTACTTC.

This clonotype was seen many times. The CDR3 nucleotides are TGTGCCAGCAGCTTTTGGACAGGCAAAAACATTCAGTACTTC. Its translation is CASSFWTGKNIQYF. The V gene is TRBV28, the J gene TRBJ2-4, with 7 nucleotides matching TRBD1. Germline loops: CDR1 MDHEN, CDR2 SYDVKM. This CDR3 has 14 amino acids. Trimming at V came to 6 bases and at J to 3 bases, leaving 5 bases not matched to a gene. Based on the CDR3 plus reference TRBV28 and TRBJ2-4, the full variable domain is DVKVTQSSRYLVKRTGEKVFLECVQDMDHENMFWYRQDPGLGLRLIYFSYDVKMKEKGDIPEGYSVSREKKERFSLILESASTNQTSMYLCASSFWTGKNIQYFGAGTRLSVL.

V usage is TRBV5-6 and J usage is TRBJ1-2, with a possible D match to TRBD1 (5 bases). The CDR3 is made up of 14 amino acids. Trimming took 4 bases from V and 2 from J, leaving 12 bases between them. CDR1 is SGHDT, CDR2 YYEEEE, per germline. CDR3 bases: TGTGCCAGCAGCCCGGGGCACTCAAACTATGGCTACACCTTC. Translating gives CASSPGHSNYGYTF.

This clonotype was recorded many times. This chain joins TRBV5-1 and TRBJ2-7; TRBD2 agrees at 7 bases. J was trimmed by 4 bases and V by 7 bases; bases with no gene match: 11. The CDR3 extends over 14 amino acids. The germline CDR1 and CDR2 sequences are SGHRS and YFSETQ. The CDR3, as DNA: TGCGCCAGCGGCTATAGTGGTAGCGGGTACGAGCAGTACTTC. It specifies CASGYSGSGYEQYF. The full variable domain, rest sourced from reference TRBV5-1 and TRBJ2-7, is KAGVTQTPRYLIKTRGQQVTLSCSPISGHRSVSWYQQTPGQGLQFLFEYFSETQRNKGNFPGRFSGRQFSNSRSEMNVSTLELGDSALYLCASGYSGSGYEQYFGPGTRLTVT.

This clonotype was seen at least ten times. This sequence joins TRBV10-3 and TRBJ2-2; 9 bases are shared with TRBD2. This CDR3 comprises 16 residues. CDR1 ENHRY and CDR2 SYGVKD come from the germline V gene. V was clipped by 3 bases and J by 2 bases; unmatched bases: 4. CDR3 nucleotide sequence: TGTGCCATCAGTGAAGCTAGCGGGGCCAACACCGGGGAGCTGTTTTTT. This translates into CAISEASGANTGELFF.

V gene TRBV28 combines with J gene TRBJ2-1; tentative D call: TRBD1 (5 bases). Trimming left V 4 bases short and J 2 bases short, with 15 bases between. Germline V gene data show CDR1 as MDHEN and CDR2 as SYDVKM. The CDR3 contains 16 residues. The DNA of the CDR3 is TGTGCCAGCAGTTCCACGGTGGCAGGGACCTACAATGAGCAGTTCTTC. It is translated as CASSSTVAGTYNEQFF.

A few counts support this clonotype. The chain carries TRBV3-1 and TRBJ2-3, with D tentatively TRBD2 (6 bases). CDR1 LGHDT and CDR2 YNNKEL come from the germline V gene (reference sequence). This CDR3 has 14 amino acids. The V and J ends lost 5 bases and 4 bases respectively, with 13 bases between them. Written as DNA, the CDR3 is TGTGCCAGCAGCGGAGGGATGTCAGCAGATACGCAGTATTTT. It is translated as CASSGGMSADTQYF.